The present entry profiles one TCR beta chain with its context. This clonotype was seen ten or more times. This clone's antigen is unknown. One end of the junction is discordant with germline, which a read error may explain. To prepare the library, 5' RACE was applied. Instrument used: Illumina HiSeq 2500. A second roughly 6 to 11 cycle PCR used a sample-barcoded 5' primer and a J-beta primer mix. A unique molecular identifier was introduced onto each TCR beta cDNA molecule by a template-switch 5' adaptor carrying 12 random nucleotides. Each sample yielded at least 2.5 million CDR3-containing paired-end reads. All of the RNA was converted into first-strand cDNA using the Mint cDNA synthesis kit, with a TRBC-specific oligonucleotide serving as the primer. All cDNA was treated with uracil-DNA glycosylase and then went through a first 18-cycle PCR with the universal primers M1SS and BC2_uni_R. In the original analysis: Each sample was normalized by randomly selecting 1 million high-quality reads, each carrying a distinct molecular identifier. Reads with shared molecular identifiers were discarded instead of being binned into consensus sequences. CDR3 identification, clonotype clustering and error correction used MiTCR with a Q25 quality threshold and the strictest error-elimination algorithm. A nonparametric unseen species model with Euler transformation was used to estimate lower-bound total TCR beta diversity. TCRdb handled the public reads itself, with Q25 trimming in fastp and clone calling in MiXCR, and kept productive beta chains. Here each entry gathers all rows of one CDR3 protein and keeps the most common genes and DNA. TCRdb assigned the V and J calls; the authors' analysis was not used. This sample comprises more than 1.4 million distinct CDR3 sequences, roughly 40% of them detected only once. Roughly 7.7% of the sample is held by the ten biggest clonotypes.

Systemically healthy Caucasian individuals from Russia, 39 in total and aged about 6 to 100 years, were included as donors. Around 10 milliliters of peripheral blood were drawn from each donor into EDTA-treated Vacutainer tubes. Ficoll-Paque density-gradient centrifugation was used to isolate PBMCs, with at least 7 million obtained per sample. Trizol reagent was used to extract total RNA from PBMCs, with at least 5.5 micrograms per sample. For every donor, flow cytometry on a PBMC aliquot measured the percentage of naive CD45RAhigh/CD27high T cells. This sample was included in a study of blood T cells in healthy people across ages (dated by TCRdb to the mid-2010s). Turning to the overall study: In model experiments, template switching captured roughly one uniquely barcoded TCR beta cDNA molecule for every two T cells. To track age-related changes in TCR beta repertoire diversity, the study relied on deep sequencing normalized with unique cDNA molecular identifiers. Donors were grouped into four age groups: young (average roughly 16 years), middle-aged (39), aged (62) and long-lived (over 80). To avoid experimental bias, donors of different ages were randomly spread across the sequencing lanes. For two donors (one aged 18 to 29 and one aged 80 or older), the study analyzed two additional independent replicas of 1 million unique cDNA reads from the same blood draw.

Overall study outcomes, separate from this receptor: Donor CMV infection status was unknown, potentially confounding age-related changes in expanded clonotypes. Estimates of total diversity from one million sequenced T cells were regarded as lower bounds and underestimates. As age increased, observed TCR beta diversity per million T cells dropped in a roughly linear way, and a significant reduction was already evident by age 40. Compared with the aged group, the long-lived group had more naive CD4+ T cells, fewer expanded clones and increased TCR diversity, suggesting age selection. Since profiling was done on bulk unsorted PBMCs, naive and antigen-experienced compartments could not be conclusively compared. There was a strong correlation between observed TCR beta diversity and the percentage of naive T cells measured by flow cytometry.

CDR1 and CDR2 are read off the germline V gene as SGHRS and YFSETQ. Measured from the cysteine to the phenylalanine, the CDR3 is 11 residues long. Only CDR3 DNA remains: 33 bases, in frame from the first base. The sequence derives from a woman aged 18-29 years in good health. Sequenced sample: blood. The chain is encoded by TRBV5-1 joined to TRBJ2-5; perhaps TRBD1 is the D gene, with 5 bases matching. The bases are TGTGCCAGTAGCCGACAGGAGACCCAGTACTTC. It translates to CASSRQETQYF.